A selection of T cell receptor beta chains follows, all from one sample in a study of T-cell memory formation after mild COVID-19. From the 5' RACE reads, TCRdb called clonotypes with MiXCR, one entry per CDR3 protein. The table shows about 200,000 distinct CDR3 sequences, with 9.5% occurring only once. The material sequenced was PBMCs or a T cell subset sorted from them (not recorded which). The receptors stem from a man aged 18-30 years who had mild COVID-19 (a few samples of this study predate the infection). Cell type and time point are not known. The CDR3 runs from the conserved cysteine through the conserved F or W. Each record gives: CDR3 protein, CDR3 DNA, clone size, J gene, D gene, V gene. A D gene is named only where the DNA matches it firmly. Not every row has a clone size; where given, it reads once, few, many or a size class.

cdr3_aa: CASSPRTRELFF; cdr3_nt: TGTGCCAGCAGCCCTAGGACTCGGGAGCTGTTTTTT; clone_size: many; j_call: TRBJ2-2; d_call: .; v_call: TRBV7-9
cdr3_aa: CASSLNSQGIGNTIYF; cdr3_nt: TGCGCCAGCAGCTTAAATTCCCAGGGGATAGGAAACACCATATATTTT; clone_size: .; j_call: TRBJ1-3; d_call: .; v_call: TRBV5-1
cdr3_aa: CASSSNGNPNEKLFF; cdr3_nt: TGTGCCAGCAGCTCCAACGGGAACCCTAATGAAAAACTGTTTTTT; clone_size: few; j_call: TRBJ1-4; d_call: .; v_call: TRBV7-2
cdr3_aa: CASSPRGDLNEKLFF; cdr3_nt: TGTGCCAGCAGCCCCAGGGGGGACCTTAATGAAAAACTGTTTTTT; clone_size: .; j_call: TRBJ1-4; d_call: TRBD1; v_call: TRBV7-2
cdr3_aa: CASRGTAHTGELFF; cdr3_nt: TGTGCCAGCAGGGGGACAGCCCACACCGGGGAGCTGTTTTTT; clone_size: few; j_call: TRBJ2-2; d_call: TRBD1; v_call: TRBV12-3/TRBV12-4
cdr3_aa: CSVGSTSGTGELFF; cdr3_nt: TGCAGCGTGGGATCAACCTCAGGCACCGGGGAGCTGTTTTTT; clone_size: .; j_call: TRBJ2-2; d_call: .; v_call: TRBV29-1
cdr3_aa: CASSRVDETQYF; cdr3_nt: TGTGCCAGCTCAAGGGTGGACGAGACCCAGTACTTC; clone_size: .; j_call: TRBJ2-5; d_call: .; v_call: TRBV18
cdr3_aa: CASSLVSTPTDTQYF; cdr3_nt: TGTGCCAGCAGCTTAGTTAGTACCCCCACAGATACGCAGTATTTT; clone_size: once; j_call: TRBJ2-3; d_call: .; v_call: TRBV7-9
cdr3_aa: CASSLATNYNEQFF; cdr3_nt: TGTGCCAGCAGCTTAGCGACTAATTACAATGAGCAGTTCTTC; clone_size: .; j_call: TRBJ2-1; d_call: .; v_call: TRBV7-2
cdr3_aa: CASSFPGGGETQYF; cdr3_nt: TGTGCCAGCAGCTTTCCAGGGGGCGGCGAGACCCAGTACTTC; clone_size: few; j_call: TRBJ2-5; d_call: TRBD1; v_call: TRBV7-8
cdr3_aa: CASSSSTGTEAFF; cdr3_nt: TGTGCCAGCAGTTCCTCTACAGGGACTGAAGCTTTCTTT; clone_size: few; j_call: TRBJ1-1; d_call: .; v_call: TRBV27
cdr3_aa: CSALTTRSSSYNEQFF; cdr3_nt: TGCAGTGCTCTGACCACCCGGTCGAGCTCCTACAATGAGCAGTTCTTC; clone_size: .; j_call: TRBJ2-1; d_call: .; v_call: TRBV20-1
cdr3_aa: CASCLAAGEDTQYF; cdr3_nt: TGTGCCAGCTGCCTCGCGGCGGGGGAAGATACGCAGTATTTT; clone_size: .; j_call: TRBJ2-3; d_call: TRBD2; v_call: TRBV7-2
cdr3_aa: CSPGGRVQGEAFF; cdr3_nt: TGCAGCCCGGGGGGCCGTGTACAGGGTGAAGCTTTCTTT; clone_size: few; j_call: TRBJ1-1; d_call: .; v_call: TRBV29-1
cdr3_aa: CASSVGIGTGQPQHF; cdr3_nt: TGTGCCAGCAGCGTAGGAATCGGAACCGGTCAGCCCCAGCATTTT; clone_size: .; j_call: TRBJ1-5; d_call: .; v_call: TRBV3-1
cdr3_aa: CASSDAGNLDTQYF; cdr3_nt: TGTGCCAGCAGTGACGCCGGGAACCTAGATACGCAGTATTTT; clone_size: many; j_call: TRBJ2-3; d_call: .; v_call: TRBV6-2/TRBV6-3
cdr3_aa: CASSESGRKTQYF; cdr3_nt: TGCGCCAGCAGTGAGTCCGGGAGAAAGACCCAGTACTTC; clone_size: many; j_call: TRBJ2-5; d_call: .; v_call: TRBV10-1
cdr3_aa: CASSPWTGNTEAFF; cdr3_nt: TGTGCCAGCAGCCCCTGGACAGGGAACACTGAAGCTTTCTTT; clone_size: .; j_call: TRBJ1-1; d_call: TRBD1; v_call: TRBV7-2
cdr3_aa: CASSEAGPLEGKLFF; cdr3_nt: TGTGCCAGCAGTGAAGCGGGGCCTCTCGAGGGAAAACTGTTTTTT; clone_size: .; j_call: TRBJ1-4; d_call: .; v_call: TRBV2
cdr3_aa: CASSLRGTVAYEQYF; cdr3_nt: TGTGCCAGCAGCTTACGCGGGACAGTTGCTTACGAGCAGTACTTC; clone_size: .; j_call: TRBJ2-7; d_call: .; v_call: TRBV11-2
cdr3_aa: CASRAGNTGELFF; cdr3_nt: TGTGCCAGCAGGGCAGGGAACACCGGGGAGCTGTTTTTT; clone_size: .; j_call: TRBJ2-2; d_call: .; v_call: TRBV25-1
cdr3_aa: CSARWGQRGAYNEQFF; cdr3_nt: TGCAGTGCTAGGTGGGGCCAGCGGGGGGCCTACAATGAGCAGTTCTTC; clone_size: few; j_call: TRBJ2-1; d_call: TRBD2; v_call: TRBV20-1
cdr3_aa: CASSLLFRRKGSQNQPQHF; cdr3_nt: TGTGCCAGCAGCTTATTATTTCGGCGTAAGGGTTCCCAGAATCAGCCCCAGCATTTT; clone_size: few; j_call: TRBJ1-5; d_call: .; v_call: TRBV7-8
cdr3_aa: CASSENAGYGSPLHF; cdr3_nt: TGTGCCAGCAGTGAAAACGCAGGGTACGGTTCACCCCTCCACTTT; clone_size: few; j_call: TRBJ1-6; d_call: .; v_call: TRBV25-1
cdr3_aa: CATSRDQYLSGNTIYF; cdr3_nt: TGTGCCACCAGCAGAGATCAGTACCTCTCTGGAAACACCATATATTTT; clone_size: few; j_call: TRBJ1-3; d_call: .; v_call: TRBV15
cdr3_aa: CAWGGLAGSRYF; cdr3_nt: TGTGCCTGGGGGGGACTAGCGGGATCTAGGTATTTT; clone_size: .; j_call: TRBJ2-3; d_call: TRBD2; v_call: TRBV30
cdr3_aa: CSVEEGRGRRGYTF; cdr3_nt: TGCAGCGTTGAAGAGGGACGAGGCCGGCGGGGCTACACCTTC; clone_size: .; j_call: TRBJ1-2; d_call: .; v_call: TRBV29-1
cdr3_aa: CASSQDRWELAGGIQETQYF; cdr3_nt: TGTGCCAGCAGCCAAGATAGGTGGGAACTAGCGGGGGGGATCCAAGAGACCCAGTACTTC; clone_size: .; j_call: TRBJ2-5; d_call: TRBD2; v_call: TRBV4-2
cdr3_aa: CASSLGQGNTEAFF; cdr3_nt: TGTGCCAGCAGTTTGGGACAGGGGAACACTGAAGCTTTCTTT; clone_size: many; j_call: TRBJ1-1; d_call: TRBD1; v_call: TRBV12-3/TRBV12-4
cdr3_aa: CASSFIGGETQYF; cdr3_nt: TGTGCCAGCAGCTTCATTGGTGGGGAGACCCAGTACTTC; clone_size: few; j_call: TRBJ2-5; d_call: .; v_call: TRBV7-2
cdr3_aa: CASSAPVDTGELFF; cdr3_nt: TGTGCCAGCAGCGCGCCCGTAGACACCGGGGAGCTGTTTTTT; clone_size: .; j_call: TRBJ2-2; d_call: .; v_call: TRBV9
cdr3_aa: CASSQPLAGRLMETQYF; cdr3_nt: TGTGCCAGCAGCCAACCGTTGGCGGGGAGGCTAATGGAGACCCAGTACTTC; clone_size: .; j_call: TRBJ2-5; d_call: .; v_call: TRBV14
cdr3_aa: CASSAAGTGAADTQYF; cdr3_nt: TGCGCCAGCAGCGCCGCCGGGACAGGGGCGGCAGATACGCAGTATTTT; clone_size: many; j_call: TRBJ2-3; d_call: TRBD1; v_call: TRBV5-1
cdr3_aa: CASSLDGGSSGNTIYF; cdr3_nt: TGTGCCAGCAGCTTGGATGGGGGAAGCTCTGGAAACACCATATATTTT; clone_size: .; j_call: TRBJ1-3; d_call: .; v_call: TRBV5-4
cdr3_aa: CASSTQGMETQYF; cdr3_nt: TGTGCCAGCAGTACCCAGGGGATGGAGACCCAGTACTTC; clone_size: many; j_call: TRBJ2-5; d_call: .; v_call: TRBV6-6
cdr3_aa: CASSLIGGIGYGYTF; cdr3_nt: TGCGCCAGCAGCTTGATCGGGGGGATAGGGTATGGCTACACCTTC; clone_size: .; j_call: TRBJ1-2; d_call: .; v_call: TRBV5-1
cdr3_aa: CASSLAPGLAGYQETQYF; cdr3_nt: TGTGCCAGCAGCTTGGCCCCAGGGCTAGCGGGGTACCAAGAGACCCAGTACTTC; clone_size: many; j_call: TRBJ2-5; d_call: TRBD2; v_call: TRBV5-4
cdr3_aa: CASSYVPSNTEAFF; cdr3_nt: TGTGCCAGCAGTTACGTCCCGTCGAACACTGAAGCTTTCTTT; clone_size: many; j_call: TRBJ1-1; d_call: .; v_call: TRBV6-5
cdr3_aa: CASSLTRGTEAFF; cdr3_nt: TGTGCCAGCAGCTTGACCAGGGGAACTGAAGCTTTCTTT; clone_size: .; j_call: TRBJ1-1; d_call: .; v_call: TRBV7-2
cdr3_aa: CASSDGPREKLFF; cdr3_nt: TGTGCCAGCAGTGACGGACCGCGAGAAAAACTGTTTTTT; clone_size: few; j_call: TRBJ1-4; d_call: .; v_call: TRBV25-1
cdr3_aa: CATRGADTQYF; cdr3_nt: TGTGCCACGAGGGGTGCAGATACGCAGTATTTT; clone_size: .; j_call: TRBJ2-3; d_call: .; v_call: TRBV10-3
cdr3_aa: CASSLVFQGGTGELFF; cdr3_nt: TGTGCCAGCAGCTTAGTCTTCCAGGGGGGCACCGGGGAGCTGTTTTTT; clone_size: few; j_call: TRBJ2-2; d_call: .; v_call: TRBV7-9
cdr3_aa: CASSSLSNRVGKLFF; cdr3_nt: TGTGCCAGCAGCTCACTTTCAAACAGGGTTGGAAAACTGTTTTTT; clone_size: .; j_call: TRBJ1-4; d_call: .; v_call: TRBV7-2
cdr3_aa: CASRWTGGDSPLHF; cdr3_nt: TGTGCCAGCAGGTGGACAGGGGGGGATTCACCCCTCCACTTT; clone_size: .; j_call: TRBJ1-6; d_call: TRBD1; v_call: TRBV6-2/TRBV6-3
cdr3_aa: CASSQALVLADYNEQFF; cdr3_nt: TGCGCCAGCAGCCAAGCCCTGGTTCTAGCGGATTACAATGAGCAGTTCTTC; clone_size: few; j_call: TRBJ2-1; d_call: TRBD2; v_call: TRBV4-1
cdr3_aa: CSAIGLGQGGYNEQFF; cdr3_nt: TGCAGTGCAATAGGGCTAGGTCAGGGGGGTTACAATGAGCAGTTCTTC; clone_size: .; j_call: TRBJ2-1; d_call: .; v_call: TRBV20-1
cdr3_aa: CASKRGGGRTGELFF; cdr3_nt: TGCGCCAGCAAACGAGGAGGGGGTCGAACCGGGGAGCTGTTTTTT; clone_size: .; j_call: TRBJ2-2; d_call: .; v_call: TRBV5-1
cdr3_aa: CASTHPGGETQYF; cdr3_nt: TGTGCCAGCACCCACCCCGGGGGGGAGACCCAGTACTTC; clone_size: many; j_call: TRBJ2-5; d_call: TRBD2; v_call: TRBV6-5
cdr3_aa: CSARIQESSGNTIYF; cdr3_nt: TGCAGTGCTAGAATCCAGGAAAGCTCTGGAAACACCATATATTTT; clone_size: .; j_call: TRBJ1-3; d_call: .; v_call: TRBV20-1
cdr3_aa: CSARAGTPKETQYF; cdr3_nt: TGCAGTGCTAGAGCGGGGACTCCAAAAGAGACCCAGTACTTC; clone_size: few; j_call: TRBJ2-5; d_call: .; v_call: TRBV20-1
cdr3_aa: CASSLLGGVWTGELFF; cdr3_nt: TGTGCCAGCAGCTTACTAGGGGGCGTATGGACCGGGGAGCTGTTTTTT; clone_size: many; j_call: TRBJ2-2; d_call: TRBD1; v_call: TRBV5-5
cdr3_aa: CASSLTGGASYNSPLHF; cdr3_nt: TGTGCCAGCAGCCTCACAGGGGGCGCATCCTATAATTCACCCCTCCACTTT; clone_size: few; j_call: TRBJ1-6; d_call: TRBD1; v_call: TRBV3-1
cdr3_aa: CASSPASGSDYNSPLHF; cdr3_nt: TGCGCCAGCAGCCCGGCCTCGGGGAGCGACTATAATTCACCCCTCCACTTT; clone_size: many; j_call: TRBJ1-6; d_call: .; v_call: TRBV5-1
cdr3_aa: CASSLGPDTQETQYF; cdr3_nt: TGCGCCAGCAGCTTGGGTCCGGATACCCAAGAGACCCAGTACTTC; clone_size: many; j_call: TRBJ2-5; d_call: .; v_call: TRBV5-1
cdr3_aa: CASSWGGGRRATQYF; cdr3_nt: TGTGCCAGCAGCTGGGGCGGGGGGCGGCGTGCTACGCAGTATTTT; clone_size: few; j_call: TRBJ2-3; d_call: TRBD2; v_call: TRBV7-2